The clone carrying this TCR beta chain was found many times. The data were obtained in a study of T-cell reconstitution after alpha-beta-depleted transplantation in children. Germline assignment: CDR1 SGHRS and CDR2 YFSETQ. The CDR3 has 12 residues. V was pared by 4 bases and J by 5 bases, with 6 bases between. Unique molecular identifiers were used in preparing the TCRbeta library. TCRdb used MiXCR to reprocess the PCR reads, holding one entry per CDR3 protein. The sample consists of 200,000 or so distinct CDR3 sequences, around 7.7% of them appearing once. The rearrangement uses TRBV5-1 and TRBJ2-2, with no clear D. This clonotype originated in a male patient aged 2 to 10 who had a stem cell transplant for acute myeloid leukemia, so the T cells may come from the graft donor. This material consisted of PBMCs, mostly from graft donor cells, taken 360 days after TCRalphabeta/CD19-depleted stem cell transplant. Written as DNA, the CDR3 is TGCGCCAGCAGCGAGCAGACCGGGGAGCTGTTTTTT. Its protein product is CASSEQTGELFF.